The 23 T cell receptor beta chains presented below share a single source sample, sequenced in a study of PD-1 blockade in classical Hodgkin lymphoma. Sequenced by immunoSEQ multiplex PCR; TCRdb stores in-frame clones only, minus some. The repertoire holds 10,000 to 15,000 clones, roughly four fifths seen once, with about 0.88% in the top ten. The time point is: cycle 4 day 1 (C4D1), after less than 7 weeks of nivolumab. Every single patient, without exception, relapsed after autologous stem cell transplantation, and brentuximab vedotin exposure varied. The CD4+ T cells used were purified from thawed PBMCs through magnetic negative selection. The specimen was CD4+ T cells from blood, collected before the fourth cycle of nivolumab. The receptors shown here come from a human donor with classical Hodgkin lymphoma.

V is TRBV14 and J is TRBJ2-6; D remains unclear. Trimming shortened V by 7 bases and J by 4 bases, and 11 bases separated the two germline ends. This CDR3 is 14 amino acids long. The germline gives CDR1 SGHDN, CDR2 FVKESK. The DNA for the CDR3 is TGTGCCAGCACTCCCGGGCCCGGGGCCAACGTCCTGACTTTC. Translating it yields CASTPGPGANVLTF.

The chain employs TRBV25-1 and TRBJ2-7; D is uncertain. The CDR3 is 15 amino acids. CDR1 is MGHDK and CDR2 is SYGVNS in the germline V gene. Trimming stripped 1 base from V and 2 bases from J, with 12 bases between. The CDR3: CASSESGYPPYEQYF. The DNA for the CDR3 is TGTGCCAGCAGTGAATCTGGCTATCCCCCCTACGAGCAGTACTTC.

V usage is TRBV18 and J usage is TRBJ2-1; TRBD2 is a possible D gene (6 bases). With 2 bases removed from V and 2 bases from J, the gap between germline ends came to 10 bases. The CDR3 extends over 15 amino acids. The V gene's germline CDR1 is KGHSH and CDR2 LQKENI. CDR3 in DNA: TGTGCCAGCTCACCAGTGGAGGGTCCCTACAATGAGCAGTTCTTC. As protein: CASSPVEGPYNEQFF.

The chain carries TRBV7-2 and TRBJ1-1, with TRBD1 identical over 9 bases. V lost 4 bases and J lost 1; bases outside the gene matches: 7. Germline lookup yields CDR1 SGHTA and CDR2 FQGNSA. The CDR3 consists of 16 residues. The CDR3, as DNA: TGTGCCAGCAGCTCCCGGGACAGGGATGGGAACACTGAAGCTTTCTTT. This gives the protein CASSSRDRDGNTEAFF.

This chain joins TRBV7-9 and TRBJ1-3, with D maybe TRBD1 (5 bases). V gave up 4 bases and J gave up 2 bases, with 12 bases separating them. The CDR3 has 15 amino acids. Per germline, CDR1 SEHNR and CDR2 FQNEAQ (reference sequence). The DNA of the CDR3 is TGTGCCAGCAGCTCCGTGGGGGTTACTGGAAACACCATATATTTT. Translated: CASSSVGVTGNTIYF.

V usage is TRBV7-9 and J usage is TRBJ1-2; a possible D gene is TRBD1 (5 bases). This CDR3 has 13 amino acids. Trimming left V 4 bases short and J 7 bases short, with 13 bases between. The germline V gene has CDR1 SEHNR and CDR2 FQNEAQ (reference sequence). The CDR3 loop reads CASSSGRGAGYTF. As DNA, the CDR3 is TGTGCCAGCAGCTCCGGACGGGGCGCTGGCTACACCTTC.

The CDR3 reads CASSHPGVNTEAFF. The CDR3 nucleotides read TGCGCCAGCAGCCACCCGGGGGTTAACACTGAAGCTTTCTTT. This sequence joins TRBV4-1 and TRBJ1-1, with D perhaps TRBD1 (5 bases). V was clipped by 3 bases and J by 2 bases, with 10 bases between them. Germline V gives CDR1 MGHRA, CDR2 YSYEKL. This CDR3 contains 14 residues.

J is TRBJ1-2 and V is TRBV19; no clear D. Germline lookup yields CDR1 LNHDA and CDR2 SQIVND (reference sequence). The CDR3 is 13 residues long. Trimming left V 1 base short and J 6 bases short, with 9 bases between. The CDR3 DNA reads as TGTGCCAGTAGTATAGGTTATAGAGATGGCTACACCTTC. It specifies CASSIGYRDGYTF.

The chain couples TRBV7-9 to TRBJ1-2; TRBD1 is a possible D gene (5 bases). Germline lookup yields CDR1 SEHNR and CDR2 FQNEAQ (reference sequence). Trimming stripped 1 base from V and 9 bases from J, with 12 bases between. The CDR3 has 13 amino acids. CDR3 in DNA: TGTGCCAGCAGCTTAGAACTACAGGCGAGCTACACCTTC. As protein: CASSLELQASYTF.

The chain carries TRBV7-2 and TRBJ1-5; 7 nucleotides align to TRBD1. With V trimmed by 5 bases and J by 4 bases, 11 bases remained unmatched. CDR1 and CDR2 (germline): SGHTA, FQGNSA. The CDR3 loop spans 16 amino acids. The CDR3 region is CASSAGGSGGNQPQHF. The CDR3, as DNA: TGTGCCAGCAGCGCGGGGGGATCAGGGGGAAATCAGCCCCAGCATTTT.

The rearrangement joins TRBV6-5 to TRBJ2-1; D is uncertain. In germline, CDR1 is MNHEY, CDR2 SVGAGI. Trimming removed 0 bases at V and 5 bases at J, with 14 bases between. The CDR3 sequence is 16 residues long. This CDR3 reads CASSYSFVFTNNEQFF. The CDR3 DNA is TGTGCCAGCAGTTACTCGTTTGTCTTCACAAACAATGAGCAGTTCTTC.

This clone was counted a few times. The rearrangement links TRBV30 to TRBJ1-6; TRBD1 agrees at 7 bases. V was pared by 0 bases and J by 3 bases, with 8 bases of the junction left unmatched. The germline V gene encodes CDR1 GTSNPN and CDR2 SVGIG (reference sequence). This CDR3 comprises 17 residues. CDR3 amino acids: CAWSVRKDRRYNSPLHF. Here the CDR3 DNA reads TGTGCCTGGAGTGTACGGAAGGACAGGCGCTATAATTCACCCCTCCACTTT.

The chain combines TRBV7-9 with TRBJ2-6, with a tentative D call TRBD1 (5 bases). Germline V lookup: CDR1 SEHNR, CDR2 FQNEAQ (reference sequence). This CDR3 region has 15 residues. With 7 bases removed from V and 0 bases from J, the gap between germline ends came to 10 bases. This CDR3 is CASNLGVSGANVLTF. DNA of the CDR3: TGTGCCAGCAATTTAGGGGTCTCTGGGGCCAACGTCCTGACTTTC.

J is TRBJ1-3 and V is TRBV7-2, with D unclear. V shed 5 bases and J shed 0 bases, with 11 bases lying between them. Germline V lookup: CDR1 SGHTA, CDR2 FQGNSA. CDR3 size: 15 residues. The CDR3 loop is CASSPGVLSGNTIYF. The CDR3 coding sequence is TGTGCCAGCAGCCCCGGGGTCCTCTCTGGAAACACCATATATTTT.

J is TRBJ2-1 and V is TRBV9; D is undetermined. Germline V CDR1 and CDR2: SGDLS, YYNGEE. Trimming left V 0 bases short and J 0 bases short, with 4 bases between. This CDR3 contains 14 residues. CDR3 amino acids: CASSVGSSYNEQFF. CDR3 nucleotide sequence: TGTGCCAGCAGCGTAGGTAGCTCCTACAATGAGCAGTTCTTC.

To note about this clone: The same CDR3 is also encoded by other DNA sequences in this sample. The V gene is TRBV5-1, the J gene TRBJ2-5, with a weak D call TRBD2 (5 bases). There are 13 residues in the CDR3. V dropped 2 bases and J dropped 3 bases, with 8 bases sitting between them. Germline values: CDR1 SGHRS, CDR2 YFSETQ. The CDR3 here is CASSLEGEETQYF. For the CDR3, the DNA is TGCGCCAGCAGCTTAGAGGGAGAAGAGACCCAGTACTTC. Combining the CDR3 with reference TRBV5-1 and TRBJ2-5 gives the whole variable domain KAGVTQTPRYLIKTRGQQVTLSCSPISGHRSVSWYQQTPGQGLQFLFEYFSETQRNKGNFPGRFSGRQFSNSRSEMNVSTLELGDSALYLCASSLEGEETQYFGPGTRLLVL.

The chain combines TRBV5-1 with TRBJ1-3, with TRBD1 as a possible D gene (6 bases). The CDR3 is made up of 15 amino acids. Between the trimmed V and J ends, which lost 0 bases and 0 bases, there was a span of 7 bases. CDR1 and CDR2 from the germline V gene are SGHRS and YFSETQ. This chain's CDR3 is CASSLGTASGNTIYF. In DNA form, the CDR3 reads TGCGCCAGCAGCTTGGGGACAGCCTCTGGAAACACCATATATTTT.

The rearrangement links TRBV15 to TRBJ1-1; 9 nucleotides align to TRBD1. Germline V gene sequence: CDR1 LNHNV, CDR2 YYDKDF (reference sequence). This CDR3 region has 14 residues. V dropped 3 bases and J dropped 5; count of bases not matched to a gene: 4. DNA for the CDR3: TGTGCCACCAGCAGGGGACAGGGTTTTACTGAAGCTTTCTTT. Translating gives CATSRGQGFTEAFF.

The chain links TRBV19 to TRBJ2-1; 10 bases line up with TRBD2. The germline V gene encodes CDR1 LNHDA and CDR2 SQIVND (reference sequence). V lost 6 bases, J lost 2 bases, and 7 bases stayed unmatched. This CDR3 contains 16 residues. CDR3 DNA sequence: TGTGCCAGTAGCTTACTAGCGGGAAGGACCTACAATGAGCAGTTCTTC. It specifies CASSLLAGRTYNEQFF.

The chain employs TRBV13 and TRBJ1-2; 12 nucleotides match TRBD1. The CDR3 is 22 amino acids. Germline V gene sequence: CDR1 PRHDT, CDR2 FYEKMQ (reference sequence). The V and J ends lost 4 bases and 0 bases, in that order; junction bases with no gene match: 21. Here the CDR3 reads CASSSTYRAPGQGARTNYGYTF. CDR3 DNA sequence: TGTGCCAGCAGCTCCACCTACCGCGCCCCGGGACAGGGGGCGAGAACTAACTATGGCTACACCTTC.

The chain recombines TRBV5-4 with TRBJ2-5; D is unresolved. The length of the CDR3 is 14 residues. Germline lookup yields CDR1 SGHNT and CDR2 YYREEE (reference sequence). V dropped 0 bases and J dropped 5 bases, with 11 bases sitting between them. CDR3 amino acids: CASSLGQLGETQYF. CDR3 DNA: TGTGCCAGCAGCTTGGGCCAATTAGGGGAGACCCAGTACTTC. Variable domain in full (rest from reference TRBV5-4 and TRBJ2-5): ETGVTQSPTHLIKTRGQQVTLRCSSQSGHNTVSWYQQALGQGPQFIFQYYREEENGRGNFPPRFSGLQFPNYSSELNVNALELDDSALYLCASSLGQLGETQYFGPGTRLLVL.

The chain is built from TRBV5-5 and TRBJ2-1; 13 bases are shared with TRBD2. CDR1 and CDR2 (germline): SGHKS, YYEKEE (reference sequence). J lost 5 bases, V lost 0 bases, and 2 bases had no gene match. This CDR3 region has 16 residues. The CDR3, as DNA: TGTGCCAGCAGCTTGGCCGGGACTAGCGGGGACAATGAGCAGTTCTTC. Translated: CASSLAGTSGDNEQFF. Based on the CDR3 plus reference TRBV5-5 and TRBJ2-1, the full variable domain is DAGVTQSPTHLIKTRGQQVTLRCSPISGHKSVSWYQQVLGQGPQFIFQYYEKEERGRGNFPDRFSARQFPNYSSELNVNALLLGDSALYLCASSLAGTSGDNEQFFGPGTRLTVL.

This sequence joins TRBV28 and TRBJ2-7, with D possibly TRBD1 on 5 matching bases. Germline CDR1 and CDR2: MDHEN and SYDVKM. The CDR3 is 15 amino acids. The V end lost 7 bases, the J end lost 0 bases, and 16 bases lay between the germline ends. The CDR3 coding sequence is TGTGCCAGCACCCAGGTCAGGGCGAGCTCCTACGAGCAGTACTTC. It yields the protein CASTQVRASSYEQYF.